This TCR beta chain was found in a study of T cell repertoires in cytomegalovirus infection (dated by TCRdb to about 2019). In the study overall: Donor HLA type was relevant to the analysis, as public TCR beta signatures indicated carriage of CMV infection together with the matching HLA type. Results the study describes overall, beyond this receptor: The ex vivo response was dominated by HLA-C-restricted CMV-specific TCR beta clonotypes, which also provided the single most frequent clonotype in two of eight donors. In both this cohort and an independent approximately 350-donor cohort, the cumulative frequency of public TCR beta family members distinguished carriers of CMV infection plus the relevant HLA type.

V loses 0 bases of germline sequence and J loses 7 bases, and the interval between the two ends is 21 bases. The CDR1 and CDR2 encoded by the germline V gene are MGHDK and SYGVNS. Reading from cysteine to phenylalanine, the CDR3 counts 18 amino acids. The only DNA kept is the CDR3, 54 bases in frame from the first base. Data came from an Illumina HiSeq 1500. The public reads were reanalyzed by TCRdb: fastp trimming at Q25, MiXCR alignment, in-frame beta chains only. All rows with the same CDR3 protein become a single entry with the most common DNA and genes. The sample table records around 530,000 distinct CDR3 sequences; about a quarter of these occur just once. The leading ten clones occupy approximately 13% of the sample. In regard to this clonotype: Its target antigen remains unknown. It has no much larger one-base neighbor in the sample; base qualities were not kept.

The rearrangement combines TRBV25-1 with TRBJ1-4; the D gene assignment is ambiguous. Material: PBMCs. The TCR originated in a human donor in good health (CMV status not recorded). Some clones in this sample may be carry-over from other donors' samples. The CDR3 loop reads CASSEYVSPRGYSEKLFF. The DNA sequence is TGTGCCAGCAGTGAATATGTATCGCCCCGGGGATACAGTGAAAAACTGTTTTTT.